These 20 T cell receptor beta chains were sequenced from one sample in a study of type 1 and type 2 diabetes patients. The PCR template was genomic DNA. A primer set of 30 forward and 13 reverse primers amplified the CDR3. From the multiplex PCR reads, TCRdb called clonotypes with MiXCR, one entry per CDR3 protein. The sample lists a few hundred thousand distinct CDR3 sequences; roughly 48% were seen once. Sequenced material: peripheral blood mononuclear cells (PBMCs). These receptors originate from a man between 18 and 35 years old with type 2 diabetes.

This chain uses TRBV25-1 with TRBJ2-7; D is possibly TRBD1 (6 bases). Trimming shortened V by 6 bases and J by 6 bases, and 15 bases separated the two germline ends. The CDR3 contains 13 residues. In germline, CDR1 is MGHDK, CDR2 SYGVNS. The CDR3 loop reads CASSERTGSEQYF. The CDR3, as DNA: TGTGCCAGCAGCGAGCGAACAGGGTCCGAGCAGTACTTC.

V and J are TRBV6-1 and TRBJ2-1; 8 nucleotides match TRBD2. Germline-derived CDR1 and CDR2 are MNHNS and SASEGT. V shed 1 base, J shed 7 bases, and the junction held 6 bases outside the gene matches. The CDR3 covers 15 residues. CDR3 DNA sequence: TGTGCCAGCAGTGAAGACCCCTCTAGCGGGAATGAGCAGTTCTTC. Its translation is CASSEDPSSGNEQFF.

CDR3 residues: CASSIFGQGFYEQYF. Here the CDR3 DNA reads TGTGCCAGTAGTATTTTTGGACAGGGCTTCTACGAGCAGTACTTC. The J gene is TRBJ2-7, the V gene TRBV7-2, with TRBD1 matching 8 bases. The junction had 13 bases not matched to a gene; V was cut back by 9 bases and J by 3 bases. The CDR3 length is 15 residues. The germline gives CDR1 SGHTA, CDR2 FQGNSA.

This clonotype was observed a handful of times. The DNA for the CDR3 is TGCAGCGTTGAAGAGGACAACTACGAGCAGTACTTC. It specifies CSVEEDNYEQYF. The V call is TRBV29-1, the J call TRBJ2-7, with D possibly matching TRBD1 (5 bases). CDR3 size: 12 residues. CDR1 and CDR2 (germline): SQVTM, ANQGSEA. V gave up 0 bases and J gave up 3 bases, with 6 bases separating them.

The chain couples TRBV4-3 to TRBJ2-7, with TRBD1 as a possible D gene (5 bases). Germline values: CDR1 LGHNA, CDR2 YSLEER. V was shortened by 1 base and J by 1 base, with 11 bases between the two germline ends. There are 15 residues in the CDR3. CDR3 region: CASSQGFRGSYEQYF. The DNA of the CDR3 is TGCGCCAGCAGCCAAGGGTTTAGGGGATCCTACGAGCAGTACTTC.

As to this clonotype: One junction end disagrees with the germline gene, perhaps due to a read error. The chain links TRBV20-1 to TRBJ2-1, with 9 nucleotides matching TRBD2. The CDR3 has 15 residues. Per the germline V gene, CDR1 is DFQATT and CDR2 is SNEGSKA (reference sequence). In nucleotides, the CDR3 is TGCAGTGCTAGGGAGCTAGCGGGGACCTACAGTGAGCAGTTCTTC. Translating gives CSARELAGTYSEQFF.

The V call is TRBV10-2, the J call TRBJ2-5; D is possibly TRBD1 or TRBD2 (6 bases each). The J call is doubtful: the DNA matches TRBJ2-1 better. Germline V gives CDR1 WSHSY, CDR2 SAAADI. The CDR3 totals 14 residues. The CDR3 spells CASNTPWGAVGQFF. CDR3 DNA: TGCGCCAGCAATACCCCCTGGGGGGCGGTAGGGCAGTTCTTC.

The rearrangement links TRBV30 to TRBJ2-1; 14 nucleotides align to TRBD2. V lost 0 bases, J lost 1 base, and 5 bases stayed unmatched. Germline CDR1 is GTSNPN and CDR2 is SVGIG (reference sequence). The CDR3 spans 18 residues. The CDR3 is CAWSVGTSGGESYNEQFF. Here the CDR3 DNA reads TGTGCCTGGAGTGTCGGGACTAGCGGGGGCGAATCCTACAATGAGCAGTTCTTC.

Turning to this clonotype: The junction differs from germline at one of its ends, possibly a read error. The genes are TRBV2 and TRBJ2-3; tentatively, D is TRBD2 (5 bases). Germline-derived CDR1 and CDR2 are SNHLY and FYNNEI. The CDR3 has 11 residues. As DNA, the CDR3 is TGTGCCACCTCTAGCACCGATACGCAGTATTTT. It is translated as CATSSTDTQYF.

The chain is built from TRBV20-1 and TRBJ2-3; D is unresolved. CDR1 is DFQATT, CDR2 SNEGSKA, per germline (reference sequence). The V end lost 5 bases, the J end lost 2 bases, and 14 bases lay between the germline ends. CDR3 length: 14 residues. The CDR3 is CSAPRGTNTDTQYF. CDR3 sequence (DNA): TGCAGTGCTCCTCGCGGAACAAACACAGATACGCAGTATTTT.

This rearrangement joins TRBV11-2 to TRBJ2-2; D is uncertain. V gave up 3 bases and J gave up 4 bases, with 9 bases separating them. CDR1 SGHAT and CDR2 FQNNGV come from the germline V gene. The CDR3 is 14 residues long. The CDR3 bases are TGTGCCAGCAGCTTGCTGGACGGCACCGGGGAGCTGTTTTTT. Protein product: CASSLLDGTGELFF.

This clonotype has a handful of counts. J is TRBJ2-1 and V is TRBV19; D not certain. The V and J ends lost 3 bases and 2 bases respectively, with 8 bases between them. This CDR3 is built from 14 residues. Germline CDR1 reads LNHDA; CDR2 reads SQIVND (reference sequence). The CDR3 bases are TGTGCCAGTAGTATGGAAGGACCCTACAATGAGCAGTTCTTC. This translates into CASSMEGPYNEQFF.

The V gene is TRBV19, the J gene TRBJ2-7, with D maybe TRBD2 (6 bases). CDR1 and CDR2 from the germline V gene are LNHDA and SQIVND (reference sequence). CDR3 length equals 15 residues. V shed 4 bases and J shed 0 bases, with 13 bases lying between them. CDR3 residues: CASSTYAGISYEQYF. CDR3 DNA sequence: TGTGCCAGTAGTACGTATGCGGGAATCTCCTACGAGCAGTACTTC.

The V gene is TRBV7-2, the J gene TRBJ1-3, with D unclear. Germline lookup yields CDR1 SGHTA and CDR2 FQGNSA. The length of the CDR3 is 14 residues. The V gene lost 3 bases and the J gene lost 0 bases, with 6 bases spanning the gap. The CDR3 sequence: CASSLGSSGNTIYF. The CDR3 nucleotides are TGTGCCAGCAGCTTGGGTTCCTCTGGAAACACCATATATTTT.

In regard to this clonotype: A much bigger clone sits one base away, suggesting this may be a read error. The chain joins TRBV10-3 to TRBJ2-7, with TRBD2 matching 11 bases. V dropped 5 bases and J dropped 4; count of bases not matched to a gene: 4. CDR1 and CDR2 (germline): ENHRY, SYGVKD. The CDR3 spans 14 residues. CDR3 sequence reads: CAISLGTSGYEQYF. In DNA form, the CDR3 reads TGTGCCATCAGTCTCGGGACTAGCGGTTACGAGCAGTACTTC.

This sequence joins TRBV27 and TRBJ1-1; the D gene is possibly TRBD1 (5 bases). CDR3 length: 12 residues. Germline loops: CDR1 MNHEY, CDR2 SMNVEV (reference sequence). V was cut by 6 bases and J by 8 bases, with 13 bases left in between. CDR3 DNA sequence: TGTGCCAGCAGAGCACAGGCGTTCGAAGCTTTCTTT. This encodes CASRAQAFEAFF.

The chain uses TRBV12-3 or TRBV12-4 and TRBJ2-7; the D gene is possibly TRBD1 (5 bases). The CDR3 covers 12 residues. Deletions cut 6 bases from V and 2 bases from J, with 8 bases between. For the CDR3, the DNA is TGTGCCAGCAGGACAGCCACCTACGAGCAGTACTTC. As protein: CASRTATYEQYF.

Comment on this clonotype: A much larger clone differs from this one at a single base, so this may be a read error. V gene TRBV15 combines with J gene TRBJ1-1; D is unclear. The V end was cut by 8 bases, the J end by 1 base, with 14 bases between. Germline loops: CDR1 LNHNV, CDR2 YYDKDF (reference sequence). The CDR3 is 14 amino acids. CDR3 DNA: TGTGCCACCGGAACATCTGGAGGGAACACTGAAGCTTTCTTT. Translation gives CATGTSGGNTEAFF.

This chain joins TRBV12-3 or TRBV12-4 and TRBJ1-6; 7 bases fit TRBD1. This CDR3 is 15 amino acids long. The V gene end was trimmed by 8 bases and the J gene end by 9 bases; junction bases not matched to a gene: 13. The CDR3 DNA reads TGTGCCAGCGGCAACAGGGAAAACAGGGGTTCACCCCTCCACTTT. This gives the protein CASGNRENRGSPLHF.

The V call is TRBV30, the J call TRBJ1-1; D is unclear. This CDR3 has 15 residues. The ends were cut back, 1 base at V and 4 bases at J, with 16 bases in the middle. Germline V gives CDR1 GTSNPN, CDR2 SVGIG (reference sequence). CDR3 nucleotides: TGTGCCTGGAGTGCATCAACAGAGCGGGGCACTGAAGCTTTCTTT. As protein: CAWSASTERGTEAFF.